This TCR beta chain was captured in a study of blood T cell repertoires in COVID-19. Study background: Both acute and convalescent COVID-19 samples were obtained from the United States, Italy and Spain.

Deletions cut 7 bases from V and 4 bases from J, with 10 bases between. This CDR3 comprises 13 residues. Germline V gives CDR1 LNHDA, CDR2 SQIVND (reference sequence). The protocol was immunoSEQ multiplex PCR, while the TCRdb copy is restricted to in-frame clones and leaves out a portion. The table has roughly 300,000 clones, 84% seen once; the top ten hold about 1.6%. The receptor comes from a human donor with COVID-19, enrolled during active disease. The donor label of this sample is uncertain. The chain is built from TRBV19 and TRBJ2-2, with D possibly TRBD2 on 6 matching bases. The specimen was peripheral blood. The CDR3 loop reads CASIRELTGELFF. The CDR3 DNA is TGTGCCAGTATTCGGGAGCTCACCGGGGAGCTGTTTTTT. Full variable domain (rest looked up from reference TRBV19 and TRBJ2-2): DGGITQSPKYLFRKEGQNVTLSCEQNLNHDAMYWYRQDPGQGLRLIYYSQIVNDFQKGDIAEGYSVSREKKESFPLTVTSAQKNPTAFYLCASIRELTGELFFGEGSRLTVL.